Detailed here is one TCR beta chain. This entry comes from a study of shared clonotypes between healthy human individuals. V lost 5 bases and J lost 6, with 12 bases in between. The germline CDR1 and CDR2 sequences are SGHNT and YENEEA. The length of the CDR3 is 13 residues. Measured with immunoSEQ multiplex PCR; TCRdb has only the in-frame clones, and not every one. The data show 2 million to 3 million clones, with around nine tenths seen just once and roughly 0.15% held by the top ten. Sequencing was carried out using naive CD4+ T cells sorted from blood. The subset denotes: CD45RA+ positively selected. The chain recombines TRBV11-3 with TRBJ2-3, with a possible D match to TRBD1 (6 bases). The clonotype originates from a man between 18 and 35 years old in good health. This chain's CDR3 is CASSGEGGDTQYF. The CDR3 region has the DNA TGTGCCAGCAGCGGGGAAGGGGGTGATACGCAGTATTTT.